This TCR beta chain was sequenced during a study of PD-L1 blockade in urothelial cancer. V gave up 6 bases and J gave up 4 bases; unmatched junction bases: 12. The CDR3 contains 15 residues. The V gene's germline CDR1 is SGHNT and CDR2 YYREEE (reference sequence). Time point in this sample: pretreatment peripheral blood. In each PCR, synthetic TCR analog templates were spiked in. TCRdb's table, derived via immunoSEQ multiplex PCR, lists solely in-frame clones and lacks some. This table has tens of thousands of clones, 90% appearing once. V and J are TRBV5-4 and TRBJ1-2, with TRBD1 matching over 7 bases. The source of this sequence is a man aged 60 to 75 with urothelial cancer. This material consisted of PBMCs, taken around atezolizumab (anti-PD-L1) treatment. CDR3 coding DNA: TGTGCCAGCAAGGCCGGGACAGCGGAGAGCTATGGCTACACCTTC. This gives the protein CASKAGTAESYGYTF.